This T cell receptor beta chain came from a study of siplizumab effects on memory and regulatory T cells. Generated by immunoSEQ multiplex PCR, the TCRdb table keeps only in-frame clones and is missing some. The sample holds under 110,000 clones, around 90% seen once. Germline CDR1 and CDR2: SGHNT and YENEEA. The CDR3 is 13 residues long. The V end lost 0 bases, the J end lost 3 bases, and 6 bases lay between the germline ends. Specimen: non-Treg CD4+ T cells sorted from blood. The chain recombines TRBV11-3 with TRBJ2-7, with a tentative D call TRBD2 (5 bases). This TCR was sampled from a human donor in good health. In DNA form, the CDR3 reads TGTGCCAGCAGCTTAGACGGGGACTACGAGCAGTACTTC. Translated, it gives CASSLDGDYEQYF.